Following are 9 T cell receptor beta chains from one sample sequenced in a study of T cell changes during pregnancy in multiple sclerosis (dated 2019 in TCRdb). Receptors were amplified or captured by the immunoSEQ multiplex PCR assay. TCRdb limited this immuneACCESS table to in-frame rearrangements with V and J called. A share of clones is missing; checked studies link under half to unresolved V genes, and the rest is unexplained. In all, the sample holds about 87,000 clones, and 90% to 95% of those were seen once. The top ten clones comprise 1.3% to 1.5% of the sample. Sequenced here: peripheral blood, sampled in the third trimester of pregnancy. All receptors come from a female donor in good health, enrolled as a control in a pregnancy study.

This clone showed up just once. V usage is TRBV2 and J usage is TRBJ2-7; D is uncertain. CDR3 length: 12 residues. V lost 4 bases to trimming and J lost 7 bases, with 11 bases between them. Germline-derived CDR1 and CDR2 are SNHLY and FYNNEI. The CDR3 spells CASSVQTGEQYF. As DNA, the CDR3 is TGTGCCAGCAGTGTTCAGACTGGAGAGCAGTACTTC.

V and J are TRBV14 and TRBJ2-1; 7 bases are shared with TRBD2. V was pared by 0 bases and J by 5 bases, with 7 bases of the junction left unmatched. Germline CDR1 reads SGHDN; CDR2 reads FVKESK. The CDR3 is 16 amino acids. The CDR3 region is CASSQDLSGNHNEQFF. Here the CDR3 DNA reads TGTGCCAGCAGCCAAGATCTCAGCGGGAACCACAATGAGCAGTTCTTC. The full variable domain, completed using reference TRBV14 and TRBJ2-1, is EAGVTQFPSHSVIEKGQTVTLRCDPISGHDNLYWYRRVMGKEIKFLLHFVKESKQDESGMPNNRFLAERTGGTYSTLKVQPAELEDSGVYFCASSQDLSGNHNEQFFGPGTRLTVL.

The gene calls are TRBV9 and TRBJ2-5, with 11 bases lining up with TRBD2. Germline values: CDR1 SGDLS, CDR2 YYNGEE. V shed 0 bases and J 4 bases; nucleotides not matched to a gene: 8. CDR3 size: 17 residues. CDR3 amino acids: CASSVDDSGRVRETQYF. The CDR3 DNA is TGTGCCAGCAGCGTAGACGATAGCGGGAGGGTTAGAGAGACCCAGTACTTC.

The gene calls are TRBV11-2 and TRBJ1-1; D gene ambiguous. Deletions cut 0 bases from V and 7 bases from J, with 12 bases between. This CDR3 comprises 14 residues. The germline V gene has CDR1 SGHAT and CDR2 FQNNGV. In nucleotides, the CDR3 is TGTGCCAGCAGCTTAGATCCAGGCAGAGTTGAAGCTTTCTTT. This translates into CASSLDPGRVEAFF.

This chain links TRBV4-1 with TRBJ2-1; the D gene is possibly TRBD1 (5 bases). V shed 1 base and J shed 2 bases, with 9 bases lying between them. The germline gives CDR1 MGHRA, CDR2 YSYEKL. The length of the CDR3 is 15 residues. The CDR3 region has the DNA TGCGCCAGCAGCCAAGGAAGGGGAACCTACAATGAGCAGTTCTTC. Translated, it gives CASSQGRGTYNEQFF.

The V call is TRBV19, the J call TRBJ1-5; D is perhaps TRBD1 (6 bases). CDR1 is LNHDA and CDR2 is SQIVND in the germline V gene (reference sequence). Trimming removed 8 bases at V and 2 bases at J, with 13 bases between. The CDR3 sequence is 14 residues long. CDR3 loop: CASWGPDRNQPQHF. In nucleotides, the CDR3 is TGTGCCAGTTGGGGGCCAGATCGCAATCAGCCCCAGCATTTT.

The chain uses TRBV2 and TRBJ1-5; the D gene is possibly TRBD1 (6 bases). The CDR3 consists of 18 residues. Germline V gives CDR1 SNHLY, CDR2 FYNNEI. V was shortened by 5 bases and J by 1 base, with 21 bases between the two germline ends. Here the CDR3 DNA reads TGTGCCAGCAGTCCCCGCGTCTGGGGGCTAGGGAGCAATCAGCCCCAGCATTTT. Its protein is CASSPRVWGLGSNQPQHF.

The chain combines TRBV5-1 with TRBJ1-2; tentatively, D is TRBD1 (5 bases). V lost 0 bases and J lost 5, with 8 bases in between. The CDR3 runs to 13 residues. Germline lookup yields CDR1 SGHRS and CDR2 YFSETQ. As DNA, the CDR3 is TGCGCCAGCAGCTTGGCCCCAGGGTATGGCTACACCTTC. It translates to CASSLAPGYGYTF. Based on the CDR3 plus reference TRBV5-1 and TRBJ1-2, the full variable domain is KAGVTQTPRYLIKTRGQQVTLSCSPISGHRSVSWYQQTPGQGLQFLFEYFSETQRNKGNFPGRFSGRQFSNSRSEMNVSTLELGDSALYLCASSLAPGYGYTFGSGTRLTVV.

The J gene is TRBJ2-5, the V gene TRBV6-1, with D perhaps matching TRBD1 (6 bases). There are 14 residues in the CDR3. Trimming cost V 0 bases and J 3 bases, with 8 bases left between them. Germline values: CDR1 MNHNS, CDR2 SASEGT. CDR3 nucleotide sequence: TGTGCCAGCAGTGAAGCCCCAGGGGAAGAGACCCAGTACTTC. Translation: CASSEAPGEETQYF.